One sample yielded the 27 T cell receptor beta chains listed below, sequenced in a study of OX40 agonist ivuxolimab in advanced cancers. Libraries were built with the immunoSEQ multiplex PCR assay. The immuneACCESS repertoire file appears here via TCRdb, limited to in-frame rearrangements. These files lack a portion of the clones; in checked studies, under half of the deficit traces to unresolved V genes, and the cause of the others is not known. For this sample the table gives some 27,000 clones, of which around four fifths were detected only once. Clones ranked in the top ten supply approximately 10% of the sample. The specimen comprised CD4+ or CD8+ T cells sorted from blood, sampled in a trial of the OX40 agonist ivuxolimab. These receptor sequences come from an adult with an advanced solid tumor such as melanoma, head and neck, liver or kidney cancer.

The chain links TRBV11-3 to TRBJ1-1; 7 bases match TRBD1. J gave up 5 bases and V 3 bases, and 3 bases lay outside the gene matches. The CDR3 has 13 amino acids. Germline V gene sequence: CDR1 SGHNT, CDR2 YENEEA. This CDR3 reads CASSFDRETEAFF. The CDR3 bases are TGTGCCAGCAGCTTCGACAGGGAGACTGAAGCTTTCTTT.

The table lists this clone with a few counts. The V and J genes are TRBV27 and TRBJ2-1; TRBD2 matches at 8 bases. This CDR3 has 15 residues. Germline CDR1 is MNHEY and CDR2 is SMNVEV (reference sequence). V gave up 3 bases and J gave up 7 bases; unmatched junction bases: 8. The chain's CDR3 is CASSFTGGTSNEQFF. The CDR3 nucleotides read TGTGCCAGCAGTTTTACGGGGGGGACCAGTAATGAGCAGTTCTTC.

This clone came up once. The V call is TRBV29-1, the J call TRBJ2-5, with D uncertain. Deletions cut 7 bases from V and 0 bases from J, with 12 bases between. This CDR3 contains 13 residues. Germline values: CDR1 SQVTM, CDR2 ANQGSEA. CDR3 residues: CSGDTDYQETQYF. Written as DNA, the CDR3 is TGCAGCGGTGATACAGACTACCAAGAGACCCAGTACTTC.

The V call is TRBV29-1, the J call TRBJ1-1, with TRBD1 identical over 10 bases. After removal of 7 bases from V and 1 base from J, the junction contained 3 bases not matched to a gene. The CDR3 sequence is 13 residues long. Germline lookup yields CDR1 SQVTM and CDR2 ANQGSEA. Here the CDR3 reads CSDDRGRNTEAFF. The CDR3 DNA follows: TGCAGCGATGACAGGGGGCGGAACACTGAAGCTTTCTTT.

The V call is TRBV10-3, the J call TRBJ1-2, with a tentative D call TRBD1 (6 bases). CDR3 length: 15 residues. Trimming cost V 0 bases and J 4 bases, with 12 bases left between them. CDR1 is ENHRY, CDR2 SYGVKD, per germline. CDR3 sequence (DNA): TGTGCCATCAGTGAGTCGATAGGCAGGGGCTATGGCTACACCTTC. Residues: CAISESIGRGYGYTF.

The J gene is TRBJ1-6, the V gene TRBV6-1, with 7 nucleotides matching TRBD1. This CDR3 comprises 15 residues. The V segment lost 6 bases and the J segment 5 bases; nucleotides outside the gene matches: 7. Per the germline V gene, CDR1 is MNHNS and CDR2 is SASEGT. CDR3 nucleotides: TGTGCCAGCAGGGTCACAGGGGTGAATAATTCACCCCTCCACTTT. It specifies CASRVTGVNNSPLHF.

The chain recombines TRBV4-3 with TRBJ1-3; D may be TRBD1 (5 bases). From germline, CDR1 is LGHNA and CDR2 YSLEER. Trimming cost V 5 bases and J 3 bases, with 14 bases left between them. The CDR3 spans 15 residues. CDR3 sequence reads: CASSEGPGYGNTIYF. The CDR3 nucleotides are TGCGCCAGCAGCGAGGGGCCTGGCTATGGAAACACCATATATTTT.

The rearrangement uses TRBV7-2 and TRBJ2-2; unclear D gene. Per germline, CDR1 SGHTA and CDR2 FQGNSA. This CDR3 spans 18 amino acids. V lost 5 bases and J 0 bases, leaving 19 bases between the germline ends. The CDR3 is CASSQSPGLLTNTGELFF. The CDR3 DNA is TGTGCCAGCAGCCAATCTCCTGGGCTACTTACGAACACCGGGGAGCTGTTTTTT.

This clone was found once. This chain connects TRBV27 to TRBJ2-7; D might be TRBD2 (5 bases). CDR1 and CDR2 (germline): MNHEY, SMNVEV (reference sequence). V was cut by 6 bases and J by 5 bases, with 8 bases left in between. This CDR3 comprises 11 residues. The CDR3 coding sequence is TGTGCCAGCAGGGGAGAGGACGAGCAGTACTTC. It yields the protein CASRGEDEQYF.

V is TRBV2 and J is TRBJ1-4, with no clear D. Germline CDR1 is SNHLY and CDR2 is FYNNEI. The CDR3 extends over 13 amino acids. V was shortened by 2 bases and J by 8 bases, with 9 bases between the two germline ends. The CDR3 here is CASSEPIWEKLFF. The DNA for the CDR3 is TGTGCCAGCAGTGAACCCATTTGGGAAAAACTGTTTTTT.

On this clone itself: The junction departs from the called germline gene at one end, perhaps through a read error. The rearrangement links TRBV5-5 to TRBJ1-4, with D unclear. The CDR3 spans 16 residues. Looked up from germline, CDR1 is SGHKS and CDR2 is YYEKEE (reference sequence). The CDR3 protein is CASSQANLMGREKLFF. DNA of the CDR3: TGCGCCAGCAGCCAAGCGAACCTAATGGGTCGGGAAAAACTGTTTTTT.

The V call is TRBV6-1, the J call TRBJ1-1; maybe TRBD1 (5 bases). The CDR3 loop spans 13 amino acids. CDR1 and CDR2 from the germline V gene are MNHNS and SASEGT. Trimming stripped 7 bases from V and 5 bases from J, with 14 bases between. DNA of the CDR3: TGTGCCAGCACCCTCACCGGGGGGACTGAAGCTTTCTTT. Translated: CASTLTGGTEAFF.

The chain joins TRBV7-6 to TRBJ2-2; weak D call: TRBD2 (7 bases). The CDR3 extends over 15 amino acids. The V end was cut by 7 bases, the J end by 4 bases, with 16 bases between. Germline-derived CDR1 and CDR2 are SGHVS and FNYEAQ. CDR3 DNA sequence: TGTGCCAGCATTCCCGGGGGGCGCGTCACCGGGGAGCTGTTTTTT. It specifies CASIPGGRVTGELFF. The variable domain in full, completed from reference TRBV7-6 and TRBJ2-2, reads GAGVSQSPRYKVTKRGQDVALRCDPISGHVSLYWYRQALGQGPEFLTYFNYEAQQDKSGLPNDRFSAERPEGSISTLTIQRTEQRDSAMYRCASIPGGRVTGELFFGEGSRLTVL.

The chain uses TRBV7-8 and TRBJ2-1; D gene ambiguous. Germline loops: CDR1 SGHVS, CDR2 FQNEAQ. The V gene lost 1 base and the J gene lost 5 bases, with 6 bases spanning the gap. This CDR3 region has 13 residues. The CDR3 nucleotides are TGTGCCAGCAGCTTAGGGCAGGACAATGAGCAGTTCTTC. Residues: CASSLGQDNEQFF.

The gene calls are TRBV7-6 and TRBJ2-1; 12 nucleotides align to TRBD2. This CDR3 is 17 amino acids long. Germline CDR1 SGHVS, CDR2 FNYEAQ. V lost 5 bases, J lost 8 bases, and 13 bases stayed unmatched. Here the CDR3 reads CASSAPFLAGGPYEQFF. The CDR3 DNA follows: TGTGCCAGCAGCGCACCATTCCTAGCGGGGGGGCCCTATGAGCAGTTCTTC.

The chain employs TRBV4-3 and TRBJ2-1, with D unresolved. This CDR3 spans 16 amino acids. Trimming took off 0 bases at V and 5 bases at J, with 14 bases between the two ends. Per the germline V gene, CDR1 is LGHNA and CDR2 is YSLEER. CDR3: CASSQEMTSPHNEQFF. CDR3 DNA sequence: TGCGCCAGCAGCCAAGAAATGACGTCCCCCCACAATGAGCAGTTCTTC.

V gene TRBV11-3 combines with J gene TRBJ2-7; no reliable D call. The germline V and J ends were trimmed by 11 bases and 6 bases, with 11 bases remaining between them. This CDR3 has 10 amino acids. Germline CDR1 is SGHNT and CDR2 is YENEEA. DNA of the CDR3: TGTGCCGGCCCCTCGGGCGAGCAGTACTTC. It yields the protein CAGPSGEQYF.

The V call is TRBV30, the J call TRBJ1-2; a possible D gene is TRBD1 (5 bases). Germline-derived CDR1 and CDR2 are GTSNPN and SVGIG (reference sequence). The CDR3 length is 13 residues. The V gene lost 2 bases and the J gene lost 5 bases, with 12 bases spanning the gap. The CDR3 is CAWSREGSYGYTF. As DNA, the CDR3 is TGTGCCTGGAGTCGGGAGGGGTCTTATGGCTACACCTTC.

This chain links TRBV7-2 with TRBJ2-1, with D uncertain. The CDR3 sequence is 11 residues long. CDR1 and CDR2 from the germline V gene are SGHTA and FQGNSA. V lost 3 bases to trimming and J lost 7 bases, with 4 bases between them. This chain's CDR3 is CASSFSNEQFF. In DNA, the CDR3 is TGTGCCAGCAGCTTTTCTAATGAGCAGTTCTTC.

Of note for this clone: An end of the junction does not agree with germline; a read error may underlie this. The V call is TRBV29-1, the J call TRBJ2-7, with 7 bases fitting TRBD1. The length of the CDR3 is 15 residues. CDR1 is SQVTM and CDR2 is ANQGSEA in the germline V gene. CDR3 DNA sequence: TGCAGCGTTATCTCCGGGACAGAAGGCTCCCACGAGCAGTACTTC. Translating gives CSVISGTEGSHEQYF.

The gene calls are TRBV27 and TRBJ1-5, with 9 bases that match TRBD1. Looked up from germline, CDR1 is MNHEY and CDR2 is SMNVEV (reference sequence). J gave up 7 bases and V 0 bases, and 4 bases lay outside the gene matches. CDR3 length: 15 residues. The CDR3 region is CASSLSGTGWQPQHF. Here the CDR3 DNA reads TGTGCCAGCAGTTTATCGGGGACAGGGTGGCAGCCCCAGCATTTT.

This clone has more than one count but fewer than ten. The V gene is TRBV4-1, the J gene TRBJ2-3; TRBD1 matches at 8 bases. Germline loops: CDR1 MGHRA, CDR2 YSYEKL. Trimming cost V 3 bases and J 5 bases; bases outside gene matches: 7. The CDR3 is 15 amino acids. The CDR3 DNA is TGCGCCAGCAGCCAGGGACAGGTCGGTGGAGATACGCAGTATTTT. Translation: CASSQGQVGGDTQYF.

The rearrangement joins TRBV5-4 to TRBJ1-1; TRBD1 matches 8 bases. V shed 4 bases, J shed 1 base, and the junction held 9 bases outside the gene matches. The CDR3 loop spans 16 amino acids. Germline CDR1 reads SGHNT; CDR2 reads YYREEE (reference sequence). The DNA for the CDR3 is TGTGCCAGCAGCAAAGGTATCGGGACAGGGAACACTGAAGCTTTCTTT. Its translation is CASSKGIGTGNTEAFF.

This clone turned up a few times. This sequence joins TRBV11-2 and TRBJ2-3; D is uncertain. V shed 2 bases and J shed 0 bases, with 12 bases lying between them. CDR1 and CDR2 (germline): SGHAT, FQNNGV. The CDR3 spans 16 residues. The CDR3 DNA follows: TGTGCCAGCAGCTTATCGGCCATTACTAGCACAGATACGCAGTATTTT. Its translation: CASSLSAITSTDTQYF.

The CDR3 loop is CASSPRDSYEQYF. The CDR3 coding sequence is TGTGCCAGCTCACCACGGGACAGCTACGAGCAGTACTTC. V is TRBV18 and J is TRBJ2-7, with 7 bases that match TRBD1. This CDR3 has 13 amino acids. The V and J ends lost 1 base and 3 bases, in that order; junction bases with no gene match: 0. Germline lookup yields CDR1 KGHSH and CDR2 LQKENI.

This clone is termed medium-sized. The rearrangement uses TRBV19 and TRBJ1-1; no clear D gene. The length of the CDR3 is 13 residues. Trimming took 6 bases from V and 2 from J, leaving 10 bases between them. Per germline, CDR1 LNHDA and CDR2 SQIVND (reference sequence). CDR3 bases: TGTGCCAGTAGCCAAGGACTTAACACTGAAGCTTTCTTT. Translated, it gives CASSQGLNTEAFF.

V gene TRBV2 combines with J gene TRBJ1-2; 11 bases match TRBD1. The CDR3 sequence is 13 residues long. Trimming cost V 8 bases and J 7 bases; bases outside gene matches: 6. Germline CDR1 and CDR2: SNHLY and FYNNEI. The CDR3 DNA reads TGTGCCAGCCGGGACAGGGGGTTCCCTGGCTACACCTTC. It encodes CASRDRGFPGYTF. The complete variable domain, with remaining parts taken from reference TRBV2 and TRBJ1-2, reads EPEVTQTPSHQVTQMGQEVILRCVPISNHLYFYWYRQILGQKVEFLVSFYNNEISEKSEIFDDQFSVERPDGSNFTLKIRSTKLEDSAMYFCASRDRGFPGYTFGSGTRLTVV.